What follows is one T cell receptor beta chain and its context. A far bigger clonotype differs at one base, so this is likely a read error. The repertoire was sequenced with immunoSEQ multiplex PCR; TCRdb's copy has only in-frame clones and lacks some. This sample yields about 980,000 clones, of which around three quarters are seen a single time; about 1.5% belongs to the top ten. V shed 3 bases and J shed 5 bases, with 5 bases lying between them. Germline V gene sequence: CDR1 SGHNT, CDR2 YENEEA. This CDR3 contains 11 residues. This sample is part of a study of shared clonotypes between healthy human individuals. Both subsets, CD45RA+ naive and CD45RA-negative memory, were split from the CD4+ cells.

The V call is TRBV11-3, the J call TRBJ2-7, with unresolved D. The sequence was collected from a man aged 18-30 years in good health. Sequencing input: memory CD4+ T cells sorted from blood. Subset specified: CD45RA-negative fraction. For the CDR3, the DNA is TGTGCCAGCAGCTTGGGCCACGAGCAGTACTTC. It is translated as CASSLGHEQYF.